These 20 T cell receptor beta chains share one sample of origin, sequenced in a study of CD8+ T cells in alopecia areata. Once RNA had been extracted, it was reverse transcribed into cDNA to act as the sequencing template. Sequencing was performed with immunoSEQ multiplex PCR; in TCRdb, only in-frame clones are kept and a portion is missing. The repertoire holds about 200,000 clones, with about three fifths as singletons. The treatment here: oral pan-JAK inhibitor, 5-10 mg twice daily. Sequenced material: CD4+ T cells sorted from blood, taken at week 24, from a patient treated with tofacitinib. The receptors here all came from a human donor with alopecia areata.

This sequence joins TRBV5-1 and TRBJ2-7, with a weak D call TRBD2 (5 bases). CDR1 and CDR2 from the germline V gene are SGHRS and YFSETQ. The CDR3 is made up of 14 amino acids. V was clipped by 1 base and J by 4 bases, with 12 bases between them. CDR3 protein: CASSLSAGEYEQYF. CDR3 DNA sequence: TGCGCCAGCAGCTTGTCGGCCGGGGAGTACGAGCAGTACTTC.

The CDR3 loop reads CASSYGDFAYEQYF. CDR3 bases: TGTGCCAGCAGTTATGGGGACTTTGCCTACGAGCAGTACTTC. The chain has TRBV6-5 and TRBJ2-7; TRBD2 is a possible D gene (6 bases). Germline V gives CDR1 MNHEY, CDR2 SVGAGI. The CDR3 runs to 14 residues. Deletions cut 3 bases from V and 2 bases from J, with 11 bases between.

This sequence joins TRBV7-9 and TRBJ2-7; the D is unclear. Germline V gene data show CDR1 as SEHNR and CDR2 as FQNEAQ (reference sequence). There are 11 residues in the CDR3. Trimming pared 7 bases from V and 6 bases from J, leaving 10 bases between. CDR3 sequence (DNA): TGTGCCAGCACTCCCGTCCCCGAGCAGTACTTC. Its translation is CASTPVPEQYF.

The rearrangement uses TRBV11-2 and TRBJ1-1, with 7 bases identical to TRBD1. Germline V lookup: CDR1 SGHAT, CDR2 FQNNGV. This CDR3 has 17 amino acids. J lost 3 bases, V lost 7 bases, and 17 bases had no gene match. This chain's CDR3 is CASNTQTGRLVYTEAFF. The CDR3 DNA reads TGTGCCAGCAACACCCAGACAGGGAGGCTTGTCTACACTGAAGCTTTCTTT.

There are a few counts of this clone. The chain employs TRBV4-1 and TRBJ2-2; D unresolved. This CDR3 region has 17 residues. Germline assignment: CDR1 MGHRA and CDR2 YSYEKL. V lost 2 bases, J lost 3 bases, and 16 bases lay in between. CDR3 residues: CASSQFGVPPDTGELFF. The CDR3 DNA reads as TGCGCCAGCAGCCAATTCGGCGTCCCTCCGGACACCGGGGAGCTGTTTTTT.

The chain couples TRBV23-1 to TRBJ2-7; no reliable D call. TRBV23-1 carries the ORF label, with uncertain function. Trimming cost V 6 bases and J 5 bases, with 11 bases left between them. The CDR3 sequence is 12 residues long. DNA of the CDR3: TGCGCCAGCAGAAAGGGTACAGACGAGCAGTACTTC. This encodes CASRKGTDEQYF.

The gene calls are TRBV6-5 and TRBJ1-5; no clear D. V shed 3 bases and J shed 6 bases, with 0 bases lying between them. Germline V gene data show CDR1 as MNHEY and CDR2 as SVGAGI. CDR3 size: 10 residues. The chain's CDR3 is CASSYQPQHF. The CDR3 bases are TGTGCCAGCAGTTATCAGCCCCAGCATTTT.

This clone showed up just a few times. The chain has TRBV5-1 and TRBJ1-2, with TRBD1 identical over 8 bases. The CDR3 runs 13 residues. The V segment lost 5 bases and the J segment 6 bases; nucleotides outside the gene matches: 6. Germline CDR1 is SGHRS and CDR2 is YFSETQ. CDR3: CASRMTGEDGYTF. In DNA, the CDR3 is TGCGCCAGCAGAATGACAGGGGAGGATGGCTACACCTTC.

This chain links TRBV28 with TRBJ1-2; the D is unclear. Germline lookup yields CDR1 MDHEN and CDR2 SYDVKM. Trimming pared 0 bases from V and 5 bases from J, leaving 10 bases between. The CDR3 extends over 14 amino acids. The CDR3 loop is CASSLWQFGYGYTF. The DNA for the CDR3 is TGTGCCAGCAGTTTATGGCAGTTCGGGTATGGCTACACCTTC.

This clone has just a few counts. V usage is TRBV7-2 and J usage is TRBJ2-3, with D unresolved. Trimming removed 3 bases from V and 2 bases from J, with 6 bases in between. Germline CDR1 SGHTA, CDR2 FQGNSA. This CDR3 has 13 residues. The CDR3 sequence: CASSFQNTDTQYF. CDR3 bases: TGTGCCAGCAGCTTCCAGAACACAGATACGCAGTATTTT.

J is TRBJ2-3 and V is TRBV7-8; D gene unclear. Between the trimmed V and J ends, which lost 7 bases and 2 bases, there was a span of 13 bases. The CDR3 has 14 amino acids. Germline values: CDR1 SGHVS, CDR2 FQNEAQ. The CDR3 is CASTVKGDTDTQYF. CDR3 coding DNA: TGTGCCAGCACCGTGAAAGGTGACACAGATACGCAGTATTTT. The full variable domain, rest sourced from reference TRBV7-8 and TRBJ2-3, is GAGVSQSPRYKVAKRGQDVALRCDPISGHVSLFWYQQALGQGPEFLTYFQNEAQLDKSGLPSDRFFAERPEGSVSTLKIQRTQQEDSAVYLCASTVKGDTDTQYFGPGTRLTVL.

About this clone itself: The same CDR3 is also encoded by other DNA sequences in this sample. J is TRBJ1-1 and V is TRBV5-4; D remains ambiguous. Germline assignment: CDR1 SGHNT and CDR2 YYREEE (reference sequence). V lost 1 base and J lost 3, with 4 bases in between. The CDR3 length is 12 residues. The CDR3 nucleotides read TGTGCCAGCAGCTTGACAGACACTGAAGCTTTCTTT. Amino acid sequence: CASSLTDTEAFF.

The CDR3 loop is CASSFGTSGEETQYF. CDR3 sequence (DNA): TGCGCCAGCAGCTTTGGGACTAGCGGGGAAGAGACCCAGTACTTC. This chain uses TRBV5-1 with TRBJ2-5, with TRBD2 matching 13 bases. The CDR3 is 15 amino acids. CDR1 and CDR2 (germline): SGHRS, YFSETQ. V was clipped by 2 bases and J by 3 bases; unmatched bases: 1.

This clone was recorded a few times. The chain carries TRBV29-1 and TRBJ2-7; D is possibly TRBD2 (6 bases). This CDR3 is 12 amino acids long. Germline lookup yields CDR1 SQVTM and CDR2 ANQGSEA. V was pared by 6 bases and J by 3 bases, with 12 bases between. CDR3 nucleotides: TGCAGCGTGAGGGACTCAGACTACGAGCAGTACTTC. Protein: CSVRDSDYEQYF.

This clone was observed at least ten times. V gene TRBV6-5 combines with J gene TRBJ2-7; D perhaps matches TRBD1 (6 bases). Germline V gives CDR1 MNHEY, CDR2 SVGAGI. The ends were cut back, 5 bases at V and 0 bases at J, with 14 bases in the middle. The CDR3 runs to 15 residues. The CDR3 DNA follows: TGTGCCAGCAGTGCTCAGGGGTCGGGCTCCTACGAGCAGTACTTC. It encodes CASSAQGSGSYEQYF.

As DNA, the CDR3 is TGTGCCAGCAGCTTGATTTCCCAGGGGGCAAACATTCAGTACTTC. Translating it yields CASSLISQGANIQYF. V is TRBV5-4 and J is TRBJ2-4, with TRBD1 identical over 8 bases. This CDR3 is 15 amino acids long. Looked up from germline, CDR1 is SGHNT and CDR2 is YYREEE (reference sequence). The ends lost 1 base at V and 6 bases at J; junction bases unmatched: 6.

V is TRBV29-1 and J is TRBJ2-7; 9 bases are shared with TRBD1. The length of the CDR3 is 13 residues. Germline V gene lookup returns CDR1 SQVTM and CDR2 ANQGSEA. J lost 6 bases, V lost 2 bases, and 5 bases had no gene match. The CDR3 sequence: CSVERDREGEQYF. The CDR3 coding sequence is TGCAGCGTTGAACGGGACAGGGAGGGCGAGCAGTACTTC.

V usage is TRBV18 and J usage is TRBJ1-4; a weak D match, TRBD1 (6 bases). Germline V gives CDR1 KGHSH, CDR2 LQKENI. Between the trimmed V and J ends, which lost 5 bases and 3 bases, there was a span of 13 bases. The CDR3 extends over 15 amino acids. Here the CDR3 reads CASSTLTGPNEKLFF. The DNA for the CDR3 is TGTGCCAGCTCAACCCTTACAGGGCCTAATGAAAAACTGTTTTTT. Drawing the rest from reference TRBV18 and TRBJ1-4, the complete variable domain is NAGVMQNPRHLVRRRGQEARLRCSPMKGHSHVYWYRQLPEEGLKFMVYLQKENIIDESGMPKERFSAEFPKEGPSILRIQQVVRGDSAAYFCASSTLTGPNEKLFFGSGTQLSVL.

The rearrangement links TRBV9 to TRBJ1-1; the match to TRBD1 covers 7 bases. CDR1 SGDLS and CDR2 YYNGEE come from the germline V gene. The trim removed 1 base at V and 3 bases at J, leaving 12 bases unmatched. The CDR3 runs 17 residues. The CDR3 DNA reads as TGTGCCAGCAGCGTATTGGGAACAGGGGTTCCGTACACTGAAGCTTTCTTT. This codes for CASSVLGTGVPYTEAFF.

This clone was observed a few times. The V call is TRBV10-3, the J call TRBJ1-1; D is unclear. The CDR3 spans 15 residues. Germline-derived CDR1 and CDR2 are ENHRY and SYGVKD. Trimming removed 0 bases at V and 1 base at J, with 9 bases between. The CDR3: CAISESKSWNTEAFF. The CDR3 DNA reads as TGTGCCATCAGTGAGTCGAAAAGCTGGAACACTGAAGCTTTCTTT.